This is a list of T cell receptor beta chains from one sample in a study of T cell responses to AZD1222 COVID-19 vaccine. TCRdb's table, derived via immunoSEQ multiplex PCR, lists solely in-frame clones and lacks some. In the table there are roughly 120,000 clones, about 89% of which are singletons. The sample in question was peripheral blood, obtained on day 0 of AZD1222 vaccination. These receptors all come from an adult in good health. CDR3s include the opening cysteine and the closing phenylalanine or tryptophan. The order of the fields is D gene, V gene, clone size, J gene, CDR3 DNA, CDR3 protein. D genes are given only for firm matches. The size entry is marked missing in some rows and otherwise reads once, few, many or a size class.

TRBD1	TRBV5-5	once	TRBJ1-3	TGTGCCAGCAGCTTAAATTCAGGGGGTTACTCTGGAAACACCATATATTTT	CASSLNSGGYSGNTIYF
NA	TRBV6-2/TRBV6-3	NA	TRBJ1-5	TGTGCCAGCAGTTACGAAATCGGTTATAGCAATCAGCCCCAGCATTTT	CASSYEIGYSNQPQHF
NA	TRBV11-2	NA	TRBJ1-2	TGTGCCAGCAGTCACCCCCCGCCAAGCAACTATGGCTACACCTTC	CASSHPPPSNYGYTF
NA	TRBV11-2	NA	TRBJ2-1	TGTGCCAGCAGCTTAGATCTGGCGTCTCGGCAGTTCTTC	CASSLDLASRQFF
TRBD1	TRBV16	NA	TRBJ1-1	TGTGCCAGCAGCCCCCCGACAGGGCCCTCCTCGGGCACTGAAGCTTTCTTT	CASSPPTGPSSGTEAFF
TRBD1	TRBV6-2/TRBV6-3	NA	TRBJ1-2	TGTGCCAGCAGCCGGGACCAGGGGGCCAGGTATGGCTACACCTTC	CASSRDQGARYGYTF
NA	TRBV11-2	NA	TRBJ1-1	TGTGCCAGCAGCTTAGCATGGACCAACACTGAAGCTTTCTTT	CASSLAWTNTEAFF
TRBD2	TRBV7-8	NA	TRBJ2-7	TGTGCCAGCAGCGGAAACCCTAGCGGGGGGATCTCTTACGAGCAGTACTTC	CASSGNPSGGISYEQYF
TRBD1	TRBV7-9	NA	TRBJ1-4	TGTGCCAGCAGCCCCCCCGGGACAGGCGCAGATGAAAAACTGTTTTTT	CASSPPGTGADEKLFF
NA	TRBV30	NA	TRBJ2-5	TGTGCCTGGGGCCCGGGACCCCAGTACTTC	CAWGPGPQYF
NA	TRBV21-1	once	TRBJ2-2	TGTGCCAGCAGCAAAGTTTGGACTAGCGGGCCGAACACCGGGGAGCTGTTTTTT	CASSKVWTSGPNTGELFF
NA	TRBV10-3	NA	TRBJ1-2	TGTGCCATCAGTGAGACCGGGCTTAACTATGGCTACACCTTC	CAISETGLNYGYTF
NA	TRBV4-3	NA	TRBJ1-3	TGCGCCAGCAGCCAAGTACACTCCGGGGGAGGTAACACCATATATTTT	CASSQVHSGGGNTIYF
TRBD2	TRBV19	NA	TRBJ2-1	TGTGCCAGTAGTACCGTCGGACTAGCGGCCCGCAATGAGCAGTTCTTC	CASSTVGLAARNEQFF
NA	TRBV28	NA	TRBJ1-2	TGTGCCAGCAGTTTCCGTCCCACTAACTATGGCTACACCTTC	CASSFRPTNYGYTF
NA	TRBV7-9	NA	TRBJ2-1	TGTGCCAGCAGCTTAGCGCATCAGGGGGGCAATGAGCAGTTCTTC	CASSLAHQGGNEQFF
TRBD1	TRBV29-1	NA	TRBJ1-4	TGCAGCGGTCGACAGGGGGCGGCGGAAAAACTGTTTTTT	CSGRQGAAEKLFF
NA	TRBV2	NA	TRBJ2-7	TGTGCCAGCAGTGAAAACTTCCTCTACGAGCAGTACTTC	CASSENFLYEQYF
TRBD1	TRBV5-4	NA	TRBJ1-2	TGTGCCAGCAGCTCGCCGGGACAGGGGCTGTATGGCTACACCTTC	CASSSPGQGLYGYTF
TRBD2	TRBV18	NA	TRBJ2-1	TGTGCCAGCTCACCACGGATAGCGGGAGGGCCCTACAATGAGCAGTTCTTC	CASSPRIAGGPYNEQFF
TRBD1	TRBV10-3	NA	TRBJ1-2	TGTGCCATCAGTAAGATGACAGGGGCCGCAGATGGCTACACCTTC	CAISKMTGAADGYTF
NA	TRBV3-1/TRBV3-2	NA	TRBJ1-1	TGTGCCAGCAGCAGCAGAGGGGGTGGCGGTAGTGAAGCTTTCTTT	CASSSRGGGGSEAFF
NA	TRBV6-5	NA	TRBJ1-1	TGTGCCAGCAGCTCCGGCACGAACACTGAAGCTTTCTTT	CASSSGTNTEAFF
NA	TRBV12-3/TRBV12-4	NA	TRBJ2-1	TGTGCCAGCAGTTTCCTTTACAATGAGCAGTTCTTC	CASSFLYNEQFF
NA	TRBV5-1	NA	TRBJ2-2	TGCGCCAGCAGCCCTAATACAAACACCGGGGAGCTGTTTTTT	CASSPNTNTGELFF
NA	TRBV2	NA	TRBJ1-2	TGTGCCAGCAGTGAAAGGGGCTGCACCTTC	CASSERGCTF
NA	TRBV12-3/TRBV12-4	NA	TRBJ2-1	TGTGCCAGCAGTTGGAATGAGCAGTTCTTC	CASSWNEQFF
NA	TRBV29-1	NA	TRBJ1-1	TGCAGCTCCGGGCCAGGGTACTTCGCTGAAGCTTTCTTT	CSSGPGYFAEAFF
NA	TRBV18	NA	TRBJ1-3	TGTGCCAGCTCACCCTCGACAGAGACTTCTGGAAACACCATATATTTT	CASSPSTETSGNTIYF
NA	TRBV7-6	NA	TRBJ2-2	TGTGCCAGCAGCCTGGATCGGCTATCCGGGAACGGGGAGCTGTTTTTT	CASSLDRLSGNGELFF
NA	TRBV10-2	NA	TRBJ2-7	TGCGCCAGTAGGACCCCTCGGGGCGAGCAGTACTTC	CASRTPRGEQYF
NA	TRBV2	NA	TRBJ1-1	TGTGCCAGCAGTCGGGGCGTCGGGATCGCTGAAGCTTTCTTT	CASSRGVGIAEAFF
NA	TRBV5-4	NA	TRBJ1-1	TGTGCCAGCAGCGGAACAGTAATGAACACTGAAGCTTTCTTT	CASSGTVMNTEAFF
NA	TRBV19	NA	TRBJ1-1	TGTGCCAGTAGTCCGGGGGGGGTCACTGAAGCTTTCTTT	CASSPGGVTEAFF
NA	TRBV3-1/TRBV3-2	NA	TRBJ2-7	TGTGCCAGCAGCCAGTCCAGCAAGGGAAACGAGCAGTACTTC	CASSQSSKGNEQYF
NA	TRBV5-6	NA	TRBJ1-2	TGTGCCAGCAGCCTCCGACAGGTCCCCCCGTATGGCTACACCTTC	CASSLRQVPPYGYTF
TRBD1	TRBV5-1	NA	TRBJ2-1	TGCGCCAGCAGCCTAGGGACAGGTGAATTCACTGAGCAGTTCTTC	CASSLGTGEFTEQFF
NA	TRBV28	NA	TRBJ1-3	TGTGCCAGCGGGGTTGCGGGGTCTGGAAACACCATATATTTT	CASGVAGSGNTIYF
NA	TRBV3-1/TRBV3-2	NA	TRBJ2-7	TGTGCCAGCAGCCAAGTGACTCTTTCCGAGCAGTACTTC	CASSQVTLSEQYF
NA	TRBV4-1	NA	TRBJ1-2	TGCGCCAGCAGCCATCCTCTCGGAGTAGACTATGGCTACACCTTC	CASSHPLGVDYGYTF
NA	TRBV19	NA	TRBJ1-5	TGTGCCAGTAGTATAGTGGGGGATCGGGGCCAGCCCCAGCATTTT	CASSIVGDRGQPQHF
NA	TRBV18	NA	TRBJ2-7	TGTGCCAGCTCACCCAGGGACTCCTCCTACGAGCAGTACTTC	CASSPRDSSYEQYF
TRBD1	TRBV29-1	NA	TRBJ1-1	TGCAGCGTCCGGAGAGGGGGCGCGGACACTGAAGCTTTCTTT	CSVRRGGADTEAFF
NA	TRBV12-3/TRBV12-4	NA	TRBJ2-1	TGTGCCAGCAGTTTAAATCGCGGTGGGAGATTCTTC	CASSLNRGGRFF
TRBD1	TRBV9	NA	TRBJ2-2	TGTGCCAGCAGCGTAGAAGGTACAGGGGGTCGGACCGGGGAGCTGTTTTTT	CASSVEGTGGRTGELFF
NA	TRBV7-6	NA	TRBJ2-7	TGTGCCAGCAGCAGAACGACGGCCTCGGGCGAGCAGTACTTC	CASSRTTASGEQYF
NA	TRBV20-1	NA	TRBJ1-2	TGCAGTCATGGGGGGGCCTATGGCTACACCTTC	CSHGGAYGYTF
NA	TRBV10-3	NA	TRBJ1-3	TGTGCCATTTCCTCCTCTGGAAACACCATATATTTT	CAISSSGNTIYF
NA	TRBV24-1	NA	TRBJ2-3	TGTGCCACCAGTGGGGGAGTTGGCACAGATACGCAGTATTTT	CATSGGVGTDTQYF
NA	TRBV7-2	NA	TRBJ1-3	TGTGCCAGCACCCGGGACTCTGGAAACACCATATATTTT	CASTRDSGNTIYF
TRBD1	TRBV5-1	NA	TRBJ1-1	TGCGCCAGCAGCTCCCCGACAGGGGGGAACACTGAAGCTTTCTTT	CASSSPTGGNTEAFF
NA	TRBV7-2	NA	TRBJ1-2	TGTGCCAGCAGCTTAGCCTCTTCGTATGGCTACACCTTC	CASSLASSYGYTF
NA	TRBV21-1	NA	TRBJ2-7	TGTGCCAGCAGCACGTACCGATACTCCGGGACTAGCGGGAGCTTAGGCTACGAGCAGTACTTC	CASSTYRYSGTSGSLGYEQYF
NA	TRBV4-3	NA	TRBJ1-2	TGCGCCAGCAGCCAAGATGGCAGCCACTATGGCTACACCTTC	CASSQDGSHYGYTF
NA	TRBV7-2	NA	TRBJ1-3	TGTGCCAGCAGCTTAGTAGGGCCACGAAGCTCTGGAAACACCATATATTTT	CASSLVGPRSSGNTIYF
NA	TRBV7-9	NA	TRBJ2-1	TGTGCCAGCAGCTTAGGGGTACGGGTGGCGAATGAGCAGTTCTTC	CASSLGVRVANEQFF